This T cell receptor beta chain was sequenced during a study of blood T cell repertoires in COVID-19. Germline CDR1 reads ENHRY; CDR2 reads SYGVKD. The CDR3 is 15 residues long. With V trimmed by 7 bases and J by 1 base, 7 bases remained unmatched. Assay used: immunoSEQ multiplex PCR; TCRdb lists only in-frame clones, some missing. The top ten clones hold 3.2% of a sample with 470,000 or so clones, approximately 85% of them seen once. This chain connects TRBV10-3 to TRBJ2-3, with TRBD2 matching 8 bases. Material: peripheral blood. The clonotype was recovered from a human donor in a cohort sampled during active COVID-19. The CDR3 sequence: CAITPGGLGTDTQYF. The CDR3, as DNA: TGTGCCATCACCCCGGGGGGGTTGGGCACAGATACGCAGTATTTT.